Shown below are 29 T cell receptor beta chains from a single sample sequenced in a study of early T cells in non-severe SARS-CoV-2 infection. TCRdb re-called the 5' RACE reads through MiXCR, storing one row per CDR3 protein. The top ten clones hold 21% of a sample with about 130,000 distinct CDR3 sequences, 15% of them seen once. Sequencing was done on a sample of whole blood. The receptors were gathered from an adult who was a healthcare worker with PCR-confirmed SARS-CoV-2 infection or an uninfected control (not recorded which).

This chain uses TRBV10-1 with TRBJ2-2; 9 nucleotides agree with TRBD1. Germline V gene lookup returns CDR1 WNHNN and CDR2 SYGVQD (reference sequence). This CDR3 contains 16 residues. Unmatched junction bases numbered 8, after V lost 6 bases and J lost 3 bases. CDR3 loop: CASSWDRVTDTGELFF. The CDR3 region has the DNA TGCGCCAGCAGCTGGGACAGGGTAACGGACACCGGGGAGCTGTTTTTT.

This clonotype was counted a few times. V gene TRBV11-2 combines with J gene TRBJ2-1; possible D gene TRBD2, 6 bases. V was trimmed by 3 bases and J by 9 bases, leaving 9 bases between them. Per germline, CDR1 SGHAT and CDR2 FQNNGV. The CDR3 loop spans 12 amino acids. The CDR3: CASSFSGPEQFF. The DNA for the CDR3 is TGTGCCAGCAGCTTTAGCGGACCTGAGCAGTTCTTC.

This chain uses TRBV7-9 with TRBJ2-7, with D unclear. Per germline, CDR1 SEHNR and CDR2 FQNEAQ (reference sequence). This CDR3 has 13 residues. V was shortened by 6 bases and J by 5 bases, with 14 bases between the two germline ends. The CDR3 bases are TGTGCCAGCAGTTCATCCGCCACAGACGAGCAGTACTTC. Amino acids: CASSSSATDEQYF.

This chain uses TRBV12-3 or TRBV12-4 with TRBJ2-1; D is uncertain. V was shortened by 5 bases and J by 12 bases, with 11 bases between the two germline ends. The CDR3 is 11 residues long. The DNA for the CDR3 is TGTGCCAGCAGTACATACAGAGGGCAGTTCTTC. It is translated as CASSTYRGQFF.

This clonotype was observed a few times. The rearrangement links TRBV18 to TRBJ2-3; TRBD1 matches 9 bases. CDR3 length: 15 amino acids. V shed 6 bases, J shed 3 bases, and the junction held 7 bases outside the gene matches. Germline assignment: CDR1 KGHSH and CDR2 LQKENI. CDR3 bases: TGTGCCAGCTCGGAGCGACAGGGGGAGACAGATACGCAGTATTTT. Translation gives CASSERQGETDTQYF.

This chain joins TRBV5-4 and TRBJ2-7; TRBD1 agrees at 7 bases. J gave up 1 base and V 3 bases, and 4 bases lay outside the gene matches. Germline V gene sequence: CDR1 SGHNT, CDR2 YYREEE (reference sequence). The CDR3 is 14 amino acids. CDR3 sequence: CASSSYRGSYEQYF. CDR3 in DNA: TGTGCCAGCAGCTCCTACAGGGGTTCCTACGAGCAGTACTTC.

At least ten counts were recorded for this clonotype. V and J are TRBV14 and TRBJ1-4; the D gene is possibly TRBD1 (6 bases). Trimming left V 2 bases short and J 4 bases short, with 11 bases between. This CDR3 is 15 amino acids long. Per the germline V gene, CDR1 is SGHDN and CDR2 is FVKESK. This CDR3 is CASSQRTANNEKLFF. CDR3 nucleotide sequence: TGTGCCAGCAGCCAAAGGACAGCTAATAATGAAAAACTGTTTTTT.

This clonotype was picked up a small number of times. The CDR3 protein is CAWVKGPTSHGYTF. For the CDR3, the DNA is TGTGCCTGGGTTAAGGGGCCGACAAGCCATGGCTACACCTTC. This chain links TRBV30 with TRBJ1-2; possible D gene TRBD1, 5 bases. The CDR3 spans 14 residues. CDR1 is GTSNPN, CDR2 SVGIG, per germline (reference sequence). Trimming removed 5 bases at V and 6 bases at J, with 19 bases between. The full variable domain, its missing parts supplied by reference TRBV30 and TRBJ1-2, is SQTIHQWPATLVQPVGSPLSLECTVEGTSNPNLYWYRQAAGRGLQLLFYSVGIGQISSEVPQNLSASRPQDRQFILSSKKLLLSDSGFYLCAWVKGPTSHGYTFGSGTRLTVV.

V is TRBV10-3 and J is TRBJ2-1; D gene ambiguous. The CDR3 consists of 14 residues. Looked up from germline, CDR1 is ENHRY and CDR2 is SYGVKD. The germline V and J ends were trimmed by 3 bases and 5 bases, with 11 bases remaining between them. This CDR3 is CAISEGQENNEQFF. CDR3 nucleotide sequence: TGTGCCATCAGTGAAGGGCAGGAGAACAATGAGCAGTTCTTC.

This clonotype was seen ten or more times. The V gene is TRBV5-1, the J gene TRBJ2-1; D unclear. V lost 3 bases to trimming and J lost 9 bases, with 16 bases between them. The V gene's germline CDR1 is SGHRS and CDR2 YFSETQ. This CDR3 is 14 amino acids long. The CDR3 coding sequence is TGCGCCAGCAGCTCTAGTAGGGTAGAAGGTGAGCAGTTCTTC. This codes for CASSSSRVEGEQFF.

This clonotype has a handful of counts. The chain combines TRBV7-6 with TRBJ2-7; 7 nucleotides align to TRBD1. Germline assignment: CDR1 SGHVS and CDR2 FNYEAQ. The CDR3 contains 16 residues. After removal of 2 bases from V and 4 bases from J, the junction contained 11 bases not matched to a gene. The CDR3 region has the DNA TGTGCCAGCAGCTTAACCGGGACAGTGGGGCCTTACGAGCAGTACTTC. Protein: CASSLTGTVGPYEQYF.

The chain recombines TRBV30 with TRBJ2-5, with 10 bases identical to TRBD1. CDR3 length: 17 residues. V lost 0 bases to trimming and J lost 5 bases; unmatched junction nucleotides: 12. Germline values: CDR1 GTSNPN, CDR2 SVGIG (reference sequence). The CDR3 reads CAWSVRDRDRGRETQYF. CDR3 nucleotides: TGTGCCTGGAGTGTACGAGATAGGGACAGGGGAAGGGAGACCCAGTACTTC. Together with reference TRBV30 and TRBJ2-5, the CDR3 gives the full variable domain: SQTIHQWPATLVQPVGSPLSLECTVEGTSNPNLYWYRQAAGRGLQLLFYSVGIGQISSEVPQNLSASRPQDRQFILSSKKLLLSDSGFYLCAWSVRDRDRGRETQYFGPGTRLLVL.

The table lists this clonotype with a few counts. CDR3 region: CASSEIESTDTQYF. The CDR3 coding sequence is TGTGCCAGCAGTGAAATTGAAAGCACAGATACGCAGTATTTT. V usage is TRBV6-1 and J usage is TRBJ2-3; D gene ambiguous. Germline V gene data show CDR1 as MNHNS and CDR2 as SASEGT. V lost 2 bases to trimming and J lost 0 bases, with 6 bases between them. The CDR3 covers 14 residues.

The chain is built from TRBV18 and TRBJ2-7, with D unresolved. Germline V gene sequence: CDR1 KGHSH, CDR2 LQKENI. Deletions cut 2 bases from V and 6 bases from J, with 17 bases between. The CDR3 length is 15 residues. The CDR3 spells CASSPFSGRTGEQYF. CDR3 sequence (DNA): TGTGCCAGCTCACCATTTTCGGGCCGGACGGGCGAGCAGTACTTC.

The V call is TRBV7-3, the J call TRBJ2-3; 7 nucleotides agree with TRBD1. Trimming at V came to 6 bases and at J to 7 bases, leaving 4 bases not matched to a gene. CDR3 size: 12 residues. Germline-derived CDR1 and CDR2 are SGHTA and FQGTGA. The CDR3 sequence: CASSTGENTQYF. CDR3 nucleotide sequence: TGTGCCAGCAGTACAGGGGAGAATACGCAGTATTTT.

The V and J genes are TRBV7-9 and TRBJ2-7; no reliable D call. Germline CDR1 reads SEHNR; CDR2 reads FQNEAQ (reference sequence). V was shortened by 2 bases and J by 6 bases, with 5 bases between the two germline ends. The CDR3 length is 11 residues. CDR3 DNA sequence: TGTGCCAGCAGCTTAATCGGCGAGCAGTACTTC. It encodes CASSLIGEQYF.

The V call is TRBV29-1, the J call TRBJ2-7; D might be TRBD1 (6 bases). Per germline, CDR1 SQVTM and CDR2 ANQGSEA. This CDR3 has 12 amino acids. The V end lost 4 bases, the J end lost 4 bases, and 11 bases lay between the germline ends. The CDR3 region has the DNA TGCAGCGTTGTACCAGACAGGTACGAGCAGTACTTC. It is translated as CSVVPDRYEQYF.

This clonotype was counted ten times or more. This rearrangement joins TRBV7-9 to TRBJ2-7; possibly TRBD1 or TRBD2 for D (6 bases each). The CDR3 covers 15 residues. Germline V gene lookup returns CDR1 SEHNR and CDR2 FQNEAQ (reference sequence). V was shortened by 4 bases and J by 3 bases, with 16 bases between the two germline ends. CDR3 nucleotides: TGTGCCAGCAGCTCTGCGGGACAAATGGTCTACGAGCAGTACTTC. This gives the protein CASSSAGQMVYEQYF.

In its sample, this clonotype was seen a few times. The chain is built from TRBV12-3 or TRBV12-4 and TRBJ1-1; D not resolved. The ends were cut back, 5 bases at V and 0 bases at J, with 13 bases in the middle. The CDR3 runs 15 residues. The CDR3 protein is CASSPSRDMNTEAFF. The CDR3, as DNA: TGTGCCAGCAGTCCTAGTAGGGATATGAACACTGAAGCTTTCTTT.

The CDR3 DNA is TGCAGTGCTGGGGGGGACAGCAATGGCTACACCTTC. It specifies CSAGGDSNGYTF. V gene TRBV20-1 combines with J gene TRBJ1-2; 7 bases map to TRBD1. The CDR3 has 12 amino acids. V shed 5 bases, J shed 6 bases, and the junction held 6 bases outside the gene matches. The germline V gene encodes CDR1 DFQATT and CDR2 SNEGSKA (reference sequence).

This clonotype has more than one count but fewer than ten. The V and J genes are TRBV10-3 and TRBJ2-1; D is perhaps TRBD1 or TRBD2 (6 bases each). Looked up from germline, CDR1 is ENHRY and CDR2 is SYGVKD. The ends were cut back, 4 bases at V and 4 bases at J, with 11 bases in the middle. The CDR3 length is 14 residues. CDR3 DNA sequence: TGTGCCATCAGTGCGAGGGGGGATTACAATGAGCAGTTCTTC. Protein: CAISARGDYNEQFF.

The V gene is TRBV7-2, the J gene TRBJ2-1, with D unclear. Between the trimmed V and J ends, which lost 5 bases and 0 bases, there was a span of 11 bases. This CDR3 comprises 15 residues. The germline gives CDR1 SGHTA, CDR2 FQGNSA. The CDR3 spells CASSLSANSYNEQFF. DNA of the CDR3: TGTGCCAGCAGCCTGAGCGCTAACTCCTACAATGAGCAGTTCTTC. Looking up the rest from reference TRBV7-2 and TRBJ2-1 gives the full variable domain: GAGVSQSPSNKVTEKGKDVELRCDPISGHTALYWYRQSLGQGLEFLIYFQGNSAPDKSGLPSDRFSAERTGGSVSTLTIQRTQQEDSAVYLCASSLSANSYNEQFFGPGTRLTVL.

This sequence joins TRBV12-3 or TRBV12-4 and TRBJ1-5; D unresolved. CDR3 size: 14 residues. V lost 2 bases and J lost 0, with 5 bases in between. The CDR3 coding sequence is TGTGCCAGCAGTTTATCAGCTAGCAATCAGCCCCAGCATTTT. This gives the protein CASSLSASNQPQHF.

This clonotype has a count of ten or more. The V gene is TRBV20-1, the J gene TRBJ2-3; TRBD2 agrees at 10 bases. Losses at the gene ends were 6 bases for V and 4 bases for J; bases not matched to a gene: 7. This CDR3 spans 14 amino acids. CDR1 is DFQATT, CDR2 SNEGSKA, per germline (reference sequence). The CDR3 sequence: CSAKAGGHADTQYF. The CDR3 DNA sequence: TGCAGTGCAAAAGCGGGGGGGCATGCAGATACGCAGTATTTT.

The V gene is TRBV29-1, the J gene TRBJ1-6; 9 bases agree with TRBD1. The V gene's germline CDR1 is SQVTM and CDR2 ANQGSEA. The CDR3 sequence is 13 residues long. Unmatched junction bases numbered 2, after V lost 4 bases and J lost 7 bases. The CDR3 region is CSVGDRANSPLHF. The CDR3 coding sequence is TGCAGCGTTGGGGACAGGGCGAATTCACCCCTCCACTTT.

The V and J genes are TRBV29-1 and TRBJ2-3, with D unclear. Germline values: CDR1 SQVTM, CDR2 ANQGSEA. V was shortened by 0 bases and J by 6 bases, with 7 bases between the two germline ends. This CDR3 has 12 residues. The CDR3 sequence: CSVEELFDTQYF. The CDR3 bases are TGCAGCGTTGAAGAGCTTTTCGATACGCAGTATTTT.

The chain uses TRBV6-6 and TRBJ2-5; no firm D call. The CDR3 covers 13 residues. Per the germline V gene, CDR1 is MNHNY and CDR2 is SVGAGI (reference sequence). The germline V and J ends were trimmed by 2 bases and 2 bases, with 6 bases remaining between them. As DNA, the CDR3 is TGTGCCAGCAGTTACGGGGAACAAGAGACCCAGTACTTC. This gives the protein CASSYGEQETQYF.

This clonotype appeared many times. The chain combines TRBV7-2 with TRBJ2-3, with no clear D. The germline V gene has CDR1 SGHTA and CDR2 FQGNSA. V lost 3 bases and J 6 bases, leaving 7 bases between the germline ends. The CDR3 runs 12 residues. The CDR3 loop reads CASSFNADTQYF. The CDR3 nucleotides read TGTGCCAGCAGCTTTAATGCCGATACGCAGTATTTT.

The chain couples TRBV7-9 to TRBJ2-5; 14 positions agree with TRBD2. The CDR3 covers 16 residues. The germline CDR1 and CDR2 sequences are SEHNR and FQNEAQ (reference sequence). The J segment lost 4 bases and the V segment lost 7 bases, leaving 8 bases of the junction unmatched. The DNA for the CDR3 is TGTGCCAGCACCGAAACCGGGACTAGCGGGGGAGAGACCCAGTACTTC. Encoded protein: CASTETGTSGGETQYF.